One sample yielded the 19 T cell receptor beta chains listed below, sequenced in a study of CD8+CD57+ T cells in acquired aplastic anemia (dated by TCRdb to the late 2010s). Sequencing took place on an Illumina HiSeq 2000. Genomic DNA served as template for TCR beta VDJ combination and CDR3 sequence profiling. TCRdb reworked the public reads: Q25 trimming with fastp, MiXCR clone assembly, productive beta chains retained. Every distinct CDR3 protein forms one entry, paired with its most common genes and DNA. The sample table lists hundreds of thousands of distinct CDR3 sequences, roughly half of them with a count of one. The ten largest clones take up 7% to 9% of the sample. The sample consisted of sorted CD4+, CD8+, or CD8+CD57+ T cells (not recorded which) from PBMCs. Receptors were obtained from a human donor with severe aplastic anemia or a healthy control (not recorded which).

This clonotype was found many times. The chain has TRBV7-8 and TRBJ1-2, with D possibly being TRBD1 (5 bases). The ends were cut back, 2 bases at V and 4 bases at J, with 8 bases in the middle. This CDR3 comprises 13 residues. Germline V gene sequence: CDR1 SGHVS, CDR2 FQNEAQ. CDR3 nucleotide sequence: TGTGCCAGCAGCTTATCCGGGACCTATGGCTACACCTTC. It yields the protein CASSLSGTYGYTF.

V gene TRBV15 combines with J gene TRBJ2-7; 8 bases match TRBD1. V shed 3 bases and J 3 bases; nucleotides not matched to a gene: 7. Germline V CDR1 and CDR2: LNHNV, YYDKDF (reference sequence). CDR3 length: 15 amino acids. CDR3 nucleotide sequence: TGTGCCACCAGCAGGGGCAGGGGGCTGGGCTACGAGCAGTACTTC. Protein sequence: CATSRGRGLGYEQYF.

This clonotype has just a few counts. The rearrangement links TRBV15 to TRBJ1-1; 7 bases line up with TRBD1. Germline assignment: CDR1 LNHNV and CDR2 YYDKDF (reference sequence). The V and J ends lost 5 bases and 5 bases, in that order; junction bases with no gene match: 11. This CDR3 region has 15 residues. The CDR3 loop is CATSPPRDRATEAFF. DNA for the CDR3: TGTGCCACCAGCCCGCCCCGAGACAGGGCTACTGAAGCTTTCTTT.

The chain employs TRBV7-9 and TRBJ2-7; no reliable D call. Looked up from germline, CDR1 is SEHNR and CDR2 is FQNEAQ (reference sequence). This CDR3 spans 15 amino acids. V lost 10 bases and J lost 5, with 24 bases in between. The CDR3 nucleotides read TGTGCCACCACGGCCCCCTTCGTAGGAATTGACGAGCAGTACTTC. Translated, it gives CATTAPFVGIDEQYF.

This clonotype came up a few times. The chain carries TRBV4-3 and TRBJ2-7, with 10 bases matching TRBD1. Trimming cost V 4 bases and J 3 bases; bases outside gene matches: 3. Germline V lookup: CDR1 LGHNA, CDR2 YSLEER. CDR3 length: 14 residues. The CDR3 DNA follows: TGCGCCAGCAGCCCAGGGGACAGGGGCTACGAGCAGTACTTC. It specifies CASSPGDRGYEQYF.

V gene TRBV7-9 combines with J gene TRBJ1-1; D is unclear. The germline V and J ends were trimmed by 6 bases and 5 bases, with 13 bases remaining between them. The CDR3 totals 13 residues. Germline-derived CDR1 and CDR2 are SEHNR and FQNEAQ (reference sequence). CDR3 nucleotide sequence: TGTGCCAGCAGTCCCAGACAACCGACTGAAGCTTTCTTT. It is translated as CASSPRQPTEAFF.

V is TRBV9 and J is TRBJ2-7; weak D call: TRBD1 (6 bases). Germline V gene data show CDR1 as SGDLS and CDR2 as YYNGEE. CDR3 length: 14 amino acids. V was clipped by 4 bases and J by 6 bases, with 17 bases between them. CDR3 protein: CASSQAAGQREQYF. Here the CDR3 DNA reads TGTGCCAGCAGCCAAGCCGCCGGACAGCGCGAGCAGTACTTC. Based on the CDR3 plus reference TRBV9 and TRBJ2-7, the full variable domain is DSGVTQTPKHLITATGQRVTLRCSPRSGDLSVYWYQQSLDQGLQFLIQYYNGEERAKGNILERFSAQQFPDLHSELNLSSLELGDSALYFCASSQAAGQREQYFGPGTRLTVT.

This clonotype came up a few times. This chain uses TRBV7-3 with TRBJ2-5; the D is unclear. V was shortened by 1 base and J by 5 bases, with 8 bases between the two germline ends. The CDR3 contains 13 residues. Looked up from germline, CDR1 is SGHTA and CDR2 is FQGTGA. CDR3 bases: TGTGCCAGCAGCTTAAACGTGGGGGAGACCCAGTACTTC. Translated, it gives CASSLNVGETQYF.

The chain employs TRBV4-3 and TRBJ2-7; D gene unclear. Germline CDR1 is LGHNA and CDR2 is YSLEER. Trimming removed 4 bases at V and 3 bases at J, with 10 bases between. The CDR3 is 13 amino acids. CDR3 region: CASSPGKGYEQYF. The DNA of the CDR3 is TGCGCCAGCAGCCCGGGCAAGGGCTACGAGCAGTACTTC.

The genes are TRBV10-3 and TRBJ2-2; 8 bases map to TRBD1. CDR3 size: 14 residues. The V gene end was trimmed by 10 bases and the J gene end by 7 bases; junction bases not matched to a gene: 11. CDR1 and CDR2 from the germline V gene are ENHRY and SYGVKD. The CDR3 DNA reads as TGTGCCACCGAAGCAGGGGGCGCGGGCGGGGAGCTGTTTTTT. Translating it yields CATEAGGAGGELFF.

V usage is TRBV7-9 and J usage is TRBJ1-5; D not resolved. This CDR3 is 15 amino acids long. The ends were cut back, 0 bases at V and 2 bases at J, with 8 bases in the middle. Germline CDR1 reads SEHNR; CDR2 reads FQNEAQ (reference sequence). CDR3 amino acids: CASSLAGSGNQPQHF. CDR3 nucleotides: TGTGCCAGCAGCTTAGCGGGATCTGGCAATCAGCCCCAGCATTTT.

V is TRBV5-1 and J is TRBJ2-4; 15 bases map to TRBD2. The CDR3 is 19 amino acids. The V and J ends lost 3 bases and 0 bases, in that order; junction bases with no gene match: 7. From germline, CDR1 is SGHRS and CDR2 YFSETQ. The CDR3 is CASSSGLAGGGVAKNIQYF. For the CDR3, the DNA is TGCGCCAGCAGCTCGGGACTAGCGGGAGGCGGGGTAGCCAAAAACATTCAGTACTTC.

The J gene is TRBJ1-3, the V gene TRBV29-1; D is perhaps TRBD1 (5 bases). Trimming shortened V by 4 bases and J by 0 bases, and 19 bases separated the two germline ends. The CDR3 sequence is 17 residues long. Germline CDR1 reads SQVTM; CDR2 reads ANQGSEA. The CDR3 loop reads CSVAAFGGEGSGNTIYF. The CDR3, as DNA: TGCAGCGTTGCAGCCTTCGGGGGGGAAGGCTCTGGAAACACCATATATTTT.

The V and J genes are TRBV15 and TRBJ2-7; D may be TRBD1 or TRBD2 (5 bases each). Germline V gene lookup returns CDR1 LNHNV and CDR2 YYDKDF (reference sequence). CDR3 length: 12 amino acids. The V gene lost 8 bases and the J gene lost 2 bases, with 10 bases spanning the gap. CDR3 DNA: TGTGCCACCGGGGACCGTCCCTACGAGCAGTACTTC. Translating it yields CATGDRPYEQYF. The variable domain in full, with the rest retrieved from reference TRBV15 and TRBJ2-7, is DAMVIQNPRYQVTQFGKPVTLSCSQTLNHNVMYWYQQKSSQAPKLLFHYYDKDFNNEADTPDNFQSRRPNTSFCFLDIRSPGLGDTAMYLCATGDRPYEQYFGPGTRLTVT.

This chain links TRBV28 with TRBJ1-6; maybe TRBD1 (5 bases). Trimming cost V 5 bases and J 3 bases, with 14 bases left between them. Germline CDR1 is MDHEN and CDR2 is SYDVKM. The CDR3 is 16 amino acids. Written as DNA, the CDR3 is TGTGCCAGCAGTGGGGCAGGGAGTGGCTATAATTCACCCCTCCACTTT. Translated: CASSGAGSGYNSPLHF.

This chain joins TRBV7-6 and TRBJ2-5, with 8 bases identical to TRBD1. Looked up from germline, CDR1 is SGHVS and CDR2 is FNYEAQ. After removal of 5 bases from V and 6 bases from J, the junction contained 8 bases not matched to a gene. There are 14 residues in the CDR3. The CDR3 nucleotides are TGTGCCAGCAGCGCCCCAGGGGGCGCGAAGACCCAGTACTTC. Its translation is CASSAPGGAKTQYF.

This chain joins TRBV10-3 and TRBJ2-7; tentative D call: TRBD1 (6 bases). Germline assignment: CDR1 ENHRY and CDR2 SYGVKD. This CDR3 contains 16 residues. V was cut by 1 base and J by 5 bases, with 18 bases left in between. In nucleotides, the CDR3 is TGTGCCATCAGTGAGTTACAGGGTGCGAATTCTAACGAGCAGTACTTC. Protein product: CAISELQGANSNEQYF.

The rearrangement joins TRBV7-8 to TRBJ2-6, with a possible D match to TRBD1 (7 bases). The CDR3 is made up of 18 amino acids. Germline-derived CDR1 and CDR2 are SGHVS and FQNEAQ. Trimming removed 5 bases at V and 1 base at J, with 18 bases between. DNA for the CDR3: TGTGCCAGCAGCCCCGGGACAGCCCGGGGGTCTGGGGCCAACGTCCTGACTTTC. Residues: CASSPGTARGSGANVLTF.

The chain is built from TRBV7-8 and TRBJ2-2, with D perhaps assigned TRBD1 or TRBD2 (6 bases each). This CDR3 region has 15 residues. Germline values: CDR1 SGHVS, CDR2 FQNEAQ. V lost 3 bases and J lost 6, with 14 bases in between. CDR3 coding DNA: TGTGCCAGCAGCTTCATGAGGGGGGAGGCCGGGGAGCTGTTTTTT. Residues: CASSFMRGEAGELFF.